This T cell receptor (beta chain) originates from a study of neurological immune-mediated disorders. CDR3 length: 15 amino acids. After removal of 6 bases from V and 4 bases from J, the junction contained 8 bases not matched to a gene. Germline V lookup: CDR1 ENHRY, CDR2 SYGVKD. This clonotype was seen many times. What it binds is unknown. TCRdb called the 5' RACE reads again in MiXCR, with one record for every CDR3 protein. Of 60,000 to 90,000 distinct CDR3 sequences listed, 9.5% to 13% are singletons. Study results and caveats: Levels of TCR clonal expansion peaked in HTLV-1-associated myelopathy and reached their lowest in multiple sclerosis, under those of healthy controls.

The sample's time point: longitudinal time-point 1 (baseline). PBMCs stored at -80 C, numbering 2 million, were the origin of the unsorted libraries. The chain couples TRBV10-3 to TRBJ2-3; 9 nucleotides agree with TRBD2. This receptor was taken from a man younger than 45 in good health. Sequenced sample: PBMCs. CDR3 DNA sequence: TGTGCCATCAGGGCTAGCGGGGAAGCGCCAGATACGCAGTATTTT. It is translated as CAIRASGEAPDTQYF.